This T cell receptor beta chain was captured by sequencing in a study of blood T cell repertoires in COVID-19. Germline V lookup: CDR1 LGHDT, CDR2 YNNKEL (reference sequence). CDR3 length: 16 amino acids. After removal of 0 bases from V and 6 bases from J, the junction contained 8 bases not matched to a gene. Method: immunoSEQ multiplex PCR; TCRdb's copy keeps in-frame clones and lacks some. The data show just under 350,000 clones, over 80% seen once. The chain combines TRBV3-1 (or the pseudogene TRBV3-2) with TRBJ2-1, with 7 bases fitting TRBD2. The receptor's source is a woman aged 50 to 60 with COVID-19, enrolled during active disease. Sequences were obtained from peripheral blood. The CDR3 nucleotides are TGTGCCAGCAGCCAAGATGGTGGGAGGGTGACCAATGAGCAGTTCTTC. Protein sequence: CASSQDGGRVTNEQFF.